These 26 T cell receptor beta chains came from one sample sequenced in a study of EBV T-cell therapy then PD-1 blockade in nasopharyngeal carcinoma. TCRdb's table, derived via immunoSEQ multiplex PCR, lists solely in-frame clones and lacks some. The table has roughly 22,000 clones, over 75% seen once. No antigen has been assigned to these receptors. Treatment described: AdE1-LMPpoly-expanded autologous EBV-specific T-cell therapy followed by anti-PD-1 nivolumab. The sample here was CD8+ T cells from blood, taken at day -245 from a patient whose treatment included autologous EBV-specific T cells and nivolumab. Receptors were obtained from a man in his forties with nasopharyngeal carcinoma.

This rearrangement joins TRBV27 to TRBJ2-7, with TRBD1 matching over 9 bases. The V gene end was trimmed by 6 bases and the J gene end by 1 base; junction bases not matched to a gene: 4. Germline V gene sequence: CDR1 MNHEY, CDR2 SMNVEV (reference sequence). This CDR3 spans 14 amino acids. In DNA, the CDR3 is TGTGCCAGCAGCGACAGGGGGGTGTCCTACGAGCAGTACTTC. Its protein product is CASSDRGVSYEQYF.

The chain uses TRBV6-2 or TRBV6-3 and TRBJ2-3; 10 positions agree with TRBD2. J gave up 5 bases and V 5 bases, and 10 bases lay outside the gene matches. Looked up from germline, CDR1 is MNHEY and CDR2 is SVGEGT. The CDR3 length is 16 residues. CDR3 bases: TGTGCCAGCAGTGGTAGCGGGACTAGCGTTCTAGATACGCAGTATTTT. Protein sequence: CASSGSGTSVLDTQYF.

This chain links TRBV6-4 with TRBJ2-3, with D perhaps matching TRBD1 or TRBD2 (5 bases each). Trimming removed 6 bases at V and 4 bases at J, with 11 bases between. Per the germline V gene, CDR1 is MRHNA and CDR2 is SNTAGT. The CDR3 has 13 amino acids. CDR3 loop: CASSERDPDTQYF. In DNA form, the CDR3 reads TGTGCCAGCAGCGAAAGGGACCCAGATACGCAGTATTTT.

The chain combines TRBV6-5 with TRBJ2-5; the D gene is possibly TRBD2 (6 bases). Per germline, CDR1 MNHEY and CDR2 SVGAGI. V gave up 6 bases and J gave up 5 bases, with 13 bases separating them. CDR3 length: 13 residues. In DNA, the CDR3 is TGTGCCAGCAGAACACTGGCGGGGGAGACCCAGTACTTC. Translating gives CASRTLAGETQYF.

The chain combines TRBV9 with TRBJ2-1, with no clear D. V lost 4 bases to trimming and J lost 6 bases, with 20 bases between them. There are 16 residues in the CDR3. The germline CDR1 and CDR2 sequences are SGDLS and YYNGEE. This CDR3 reads CASSPHSLGLANEQFF. The CDR3 DNA reads as TGTGCCAGCAGCCCGCACTCCCTAGGTTTGGCCAATGAGCAGTTCTTC.

V usage is TRBV6-5 and J usage is TRBJ2-4; D is ambiguous. This CDR3 spans 14 amino acids. CDR1 and CDR2 (germline): MNHEY, SVGAGI. The V end was cut by 11 bases, the J end by 1 base, with 15 bases between. The DNA of the CDR3 is TGTGCCTTAGGCCGGGTATTGGCCAAAAACATTCAGTACTTC. Amino acids: CALGRVLAKNIQYF.

This clone was detected only a few times. The chain has TRBV9 and TRBJ2-3; 12 bases line up with TRBD2. Per the germline V gene, CDR1 is SGDLS and CDR2 is YYNGEE. J lost 2 bases, V lost 0 bases, and 1 base had no gene match. The CDR3 has 16 residues. In nucleotides, the CDR3 is TGTGCCAGCAGCGTAGGGACTAGCGGGGTCACAGATACGCAGTATTTT. This gives the protein CASSVGTSGVTDTQYF.

The chain joins TRBV3-1 (or the pseudogene TRBV3-2) to TRBJ2-6; 8 bases line up with TRBD1. Per germline, CDR1 LGHDT and CDR2 YNNKEL (reference sequence). The V and J ends lost 0 bases and 3 bases, in that order; junction bases with no gene match: 7. CDR3 length equals 18 residues. The CDR3 coding sequence is TGTGCCAGCAGCCAAGATCTTCAGGGGGCACTTGGGGCCAACGTCCTGACTTTC. Translated, it gives CASSQDLQGALGANVLTF.

This chain connects TRBV7-3 to TRBJ1-6; no clear D gene. V lost 5 bases and J 7 bases, leaving 15 bases between the germline ends. Germline V gene data show CDR1 as SGHTA and CDR2 as FQGTGA. The CDR3 is 15 residues long. The CDR3 loop reads CASSPTALGNSPLHF. The DNA of the CDR3 is TGTGCCAGCAGCCCCACGGCCCTAGGGAATTCACCCCTCCACTTT.

Only one count was recorded for this clone. This chain joins TRBV7-9 and TRBJ1-3, with 7 bases lining up with TRBD1. V shed 3 bases, J shed 2 bases, and the junction held 4 bases outside the gene matches. The germline CDR1 and CDR2 sequences are SEHNR and FQNEAQ (reference sequence). This CDR3 has 15 amino acids. The CDR3 DNA reads TGTGCCAGCAGCTTGAAGGGGGCGGCTGGAAACACCATATATTTT. Encoded protein: CASSLKGAAGNTIYF.

CDR3 in DNA: TGTGCCAGCAAGGGACACGCCTATGGCTACACCTTC. This gives the protein CASKGHAYGYTF. The chain uses TRBV2 and TRBJ1-2, with D maybe TRBD1 (6 bases). V lost 7 bases to trimming and J lost 4 bases, with 10 bases between them. Germline CDR1 is SNHLY and CDR2 is FYNNEI. The CDR3 spans 12 residues. The variable domain in full, with the rest retrieved from reference TRBV2 and TRBJ1-2, is EPEVTQTPSHQVTQMGQEVILRCVPISNHLYFYWYRQILGQKVEFLVSFYNNEISEKSEIFDDQFSVERPDGSNFTLKIRSTKLEDSAMYFCASKGHAYGYTFGSGTRLTVV.

This chain links TRBV28 with TRBJ2-3; D is perhaps TRBD1 or TRBD2 (5 bases each). The CDR3 is made up of 15 amino acids. Germline V CDR1 and CDR2: MDHEN, SYDVKM. The V and J ends lost 6 bases and 2 bases respectively, with 15 bases between them. Written as DNA, the CDR3 is TGTGCCAGCAGGGGGTTGGGGGAGTACACAGATACGCAGTATTTT. Its protein is CASRGLGEYTDTQYF.

The chain has TRBV5-6 and TRBJ2-7; 7 bases match TRBD2. Germline V gives CDR1 SGHDT, CDR2 YYEEEE. The CDR3 has 14 amino acids. J was trimmed by 5 bases and V by 0 bases; bases with no gene match: 5. The CDR3 DNA is TGTGCCAGCAGCTTGGCTGGGGGGAGGGACGAGCAGTACTTC. It codes for CASSLAGGRDEQYF.

The chain uses TRBV27 and TRBJ2-1; TRBD2 aligns across 9 bases. Germline CDR1 reads MNHEY; CDR2 reads SMNVEV (reference sequence). There are 18 residues in the CDR3. V was clipped by 2 bases and J by 8 bases; unmatched bases: 16. CDR3 amino acids: CASSLINPTGRGGHEQFF. The CDR3 nucleotides read TGTGCCAGCAGTTTAATAAACCCGACGGGGCGGGGGGGCCATGAGCAGTTCTTC.

There are a few counts of this clone. Other DNA variants within this sample encode the same CDR3. V and J are TRBV5-8 and TRBJ1-6; 7 bases line up with TRBD1. Germline CDR1 and CDR2: SGHTS and YDEGEE. The CDR3 extends over 19 amino acids. The V segment lost 5 bases and the J segment 7 bases; nucleotides outside the gene matches: 21. CDR3 amino acids: CASRTGFSGIGLQNSPLHF. The CDR3 DNA is TGTGCCAGCAGGACAGGGTTCTCGGGAATCGGTCTCCAGAATTCACCCCTCCACTTT.

This clone showed up just once. This chain uses TRBV2 with TRBJ1-5; D remains unclear. V was cut by 4 bases and J by 6 bases, with 13 bases left in between. The CDR3 length is 14 residues. Germline values: CDR1 SNHLY, CDR2 FYNNEI. This CDR3 is CASSVRFLGQPQHF. Written as DNA, the CDR3 is TGTGCCAGCAGTGTCAGGTTCCTGGGTCAGCCCCAGCATTTT.

This clone is labeled medium-sized. This chain joins TRBV15 and TRBJ2-7; 9 positions match TRBD1. CDR3 length: 15 amino acids. The germline gives CDR1 LNHNV, CDR2 YYDKDF (reference sequence). The trim removed 1 base at V and 5 bases at J, leaving 6 bases unmatched. CDR3 amino acids: CATSRVGTGLDEQYF. In DNA form, the CDR3 reads TGTGCCACCAGCAGAGTGGGGACAGGGCTGGACGAGCAGTACTTC.

This CDR3 is CASSLVLREGYTF. The CDR3 DNA is TGTGCCAGCAGCTTAGTACTGAGGGAAGGCTACACCTTC. The chain combines TRBV7-2 with TRBJ1-2, with D hard to call. CDR3 length: 13 amino acids. Germline V lookup: CDR1 SGHTA, CDR2 FQGNSA. V lost 1 base and J 8 bases, leaving 11 bases between the germline ends. Drawing the rest from reference TRBV7-2 and TRBJ1-2, the complete variable domain is GAGVSQSPSNKVTEKGKDVELRCDPISGHTALYWYRQSLGQGLEFLIYFQGNSAPDKSGLPSDRFSAERTGGSVSTLTIQRTQQEDSAVYLCASSLVLREGYTFGSGTRLTVV.

The rearrangement joins TRBV7-8 to TRBJ1-2; D remains ambiguous. Germline V gene lookup returns CDR1 SGHVS and CDR2 FQNEAQ. The CDR3 spans 15 residues. Trimming stripped 2 bases from V and 0 bases from J, with 10 bases between. The CDR3, as DNA: TGTGCCAGCAGCTTAACTGTTGGTGCTAACTATGGCTACACCTTC. It yields the protein CASSLTVGANYGYTF.

The chain joins TRBV10-3 to TRBJ1-2, with D possibly being TRBD1 (6 bases). From germline, CDR1 is ENHRY and CDR2 SYGVKD. The CDR3 covers 13 residues. V was cut by 8 bases and J by 0 bases, with 10 bases left in between. The CDR3 loop is CAIGQTANYGYTF. The DNA of the CDR3 is TGTGCCATCGGACAGACAGCTAACTATGGCTACACCTTC.

The V gene is TRBV2, the J gene TRBJ1-4; D is ambiguous. Germline CDR1 and CDR2: SNHLY and FYNNEI. V was clipped by 8 bases and J by 8 bases, with 6 bases between them. The CDR3 contains 10 residues. The CDR3 bases are TGTGCCAGCCGGCGGGAAAAACTGTTTTTT. Translation: CASRREKLFF.

V is TRBV6-5 and J is TRBJ1-2, with D tentatively TRBD1 (6 bases). V was clipped by 2 bases and J by 4 bases, with 14 bases between them. Germline-derived CDR1 and CDR2 are MNHEY and SVGAGI. This CDR3 is built from 15 residues. CDR3 DNA sequence: TGTGCCAGCAGTTACCTGTCAGGGGCATCCTATGGCTACACCTTC. Its translation: CASSYLSGASYGYTF.

The chain's CDR3 is CASSRGGLNTEAFF. Here the CDR3 DNA reads TGTGCCAGCAGTCGCGGAGGGTTGAACACTGAAGCTTTCTTT. The chain joins TRBV6-2 or TRBV6-3 to TRBJ1-1, with D uncertain. CDR3 size: 14 residues. V was pared by 5 bases and J by 0 bases, with 10 bases between. The germline gives CDR1 MNHEY, CDR2 SVGEGT.

This chain links TRBV6-5 with TRBJ1-2; tentatively, D is TRBD1 (6 bases). Trimming pared 6 bases from V and 5 bases from J, leaving 16 bases between. Germline CDR1 and CDR2: MNHEY and SVGAGI. The CDR3 extends over 14 amino acids. CDR3 nucleotides: TGTGCCAGCAGCCCGCCAGGGGTACGGTATGGCTACACCTTC. This codes for CASSPPGVRYGYTF.

J is TRBJ2-5 and V is TRBV3-1 (or the pseudogene TRBV3-2), with D maybe TRBD2 (6 bases). V was shortened by 3 bases and J by 3 bases, with 8 bases between the two germline ends. The CDR3 is made up of 13 amino acids. Germline lookup yields CDR1 LGHDT and CDR2 YNNKEL (reference sequence). The CDR3 protein is CASSHRLEETQYF. The CDR3 coding sequence is TGTGCCAGCAGCCACCGACTAGAAGAGACCCAGTACTTC.

The rearrangement uses TRBV12-3 or TRBV12-4 and TRBJ1-1; D gene ambiguous. This CDR3 spans 13 amino acids. The V gene lost 6 bases and the J gene lost 0 bases, with 8 bases spanning the gap. Here the CDR3 reads CASRLRVNTEAFF. As DNA, the CDR3 is TGTGCCAGCAGGTTACGGGTGAACACTGAAGCTTTCTTT.